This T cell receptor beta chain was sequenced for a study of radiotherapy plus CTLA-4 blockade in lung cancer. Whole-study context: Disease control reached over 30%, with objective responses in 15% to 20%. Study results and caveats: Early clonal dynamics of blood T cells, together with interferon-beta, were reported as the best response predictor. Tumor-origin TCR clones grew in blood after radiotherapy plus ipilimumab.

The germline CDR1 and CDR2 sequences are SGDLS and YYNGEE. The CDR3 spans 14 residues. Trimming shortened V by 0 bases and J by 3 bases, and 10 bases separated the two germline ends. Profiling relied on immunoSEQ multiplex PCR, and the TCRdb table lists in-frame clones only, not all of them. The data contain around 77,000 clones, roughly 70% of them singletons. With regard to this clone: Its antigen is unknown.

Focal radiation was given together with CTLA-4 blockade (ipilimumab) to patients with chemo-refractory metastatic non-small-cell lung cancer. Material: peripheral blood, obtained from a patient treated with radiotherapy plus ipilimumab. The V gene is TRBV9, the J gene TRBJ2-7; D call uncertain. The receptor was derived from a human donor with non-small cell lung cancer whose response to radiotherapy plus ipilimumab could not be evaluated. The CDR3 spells CASSVASESYEQYF. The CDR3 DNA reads TGTGCCAGCAGCGTAGCTTCGGAGAGCTACGAGCAGTACTTC.